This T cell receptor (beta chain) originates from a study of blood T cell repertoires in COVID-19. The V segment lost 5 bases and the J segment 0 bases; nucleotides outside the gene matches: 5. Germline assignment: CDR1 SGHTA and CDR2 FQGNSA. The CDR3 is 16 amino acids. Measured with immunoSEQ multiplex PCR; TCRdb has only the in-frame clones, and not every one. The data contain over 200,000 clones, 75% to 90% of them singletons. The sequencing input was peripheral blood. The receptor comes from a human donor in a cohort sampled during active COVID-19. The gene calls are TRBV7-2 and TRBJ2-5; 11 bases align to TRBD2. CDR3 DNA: TGTGCCAGCAGCCTTACGGGACTAGCGGACCAAGAGACCCAGTACTTC. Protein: CASSLTGLADQETQYF.